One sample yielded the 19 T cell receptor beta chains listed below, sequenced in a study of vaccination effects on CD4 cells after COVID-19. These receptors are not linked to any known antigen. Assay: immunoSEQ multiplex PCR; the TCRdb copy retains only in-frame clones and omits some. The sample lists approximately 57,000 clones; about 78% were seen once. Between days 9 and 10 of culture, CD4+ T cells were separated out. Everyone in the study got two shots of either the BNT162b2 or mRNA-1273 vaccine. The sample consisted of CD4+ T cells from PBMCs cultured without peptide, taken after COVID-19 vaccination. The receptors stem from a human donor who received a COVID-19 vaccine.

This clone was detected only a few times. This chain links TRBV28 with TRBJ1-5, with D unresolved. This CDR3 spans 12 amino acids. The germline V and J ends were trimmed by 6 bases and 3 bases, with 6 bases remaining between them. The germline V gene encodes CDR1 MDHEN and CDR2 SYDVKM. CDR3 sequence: CASRGNNQPQHF. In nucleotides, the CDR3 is TGTGCCAGCAGAGGGAACAATCAGCCCCAGCATTTT.

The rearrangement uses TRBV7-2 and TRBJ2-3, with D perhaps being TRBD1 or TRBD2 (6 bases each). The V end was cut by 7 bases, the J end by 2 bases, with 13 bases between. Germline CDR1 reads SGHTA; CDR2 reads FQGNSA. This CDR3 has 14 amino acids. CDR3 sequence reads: CASTRWGATDTQYF. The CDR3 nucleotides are TGTGCCAGCACCCGTTGGGGGGCCACAGATACGCAGTATTTT.

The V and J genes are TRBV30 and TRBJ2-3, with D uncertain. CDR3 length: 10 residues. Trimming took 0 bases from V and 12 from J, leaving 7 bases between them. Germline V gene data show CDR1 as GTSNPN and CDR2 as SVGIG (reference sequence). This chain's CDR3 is CAWSVPPQYF. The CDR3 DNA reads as TGTGCCTGGAGTGTACCCCCTCAGTATTTT.

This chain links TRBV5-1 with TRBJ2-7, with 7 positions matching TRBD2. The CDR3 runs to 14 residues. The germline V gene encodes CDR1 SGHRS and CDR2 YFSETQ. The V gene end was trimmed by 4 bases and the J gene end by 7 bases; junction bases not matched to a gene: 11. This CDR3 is CASSPGGRPLEQYF. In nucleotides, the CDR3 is TGCGCCAGCAGCCCGGGAGGACGCCCCCTTGAGCAGTACTTC.

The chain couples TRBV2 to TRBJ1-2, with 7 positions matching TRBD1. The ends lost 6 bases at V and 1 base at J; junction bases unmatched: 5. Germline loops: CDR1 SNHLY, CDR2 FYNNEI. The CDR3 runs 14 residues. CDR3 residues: CASRTGVFNYGYTF. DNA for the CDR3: TGTGCCAGCAGAACAGGGGTATTTAACTATGGCTACACCTTC.

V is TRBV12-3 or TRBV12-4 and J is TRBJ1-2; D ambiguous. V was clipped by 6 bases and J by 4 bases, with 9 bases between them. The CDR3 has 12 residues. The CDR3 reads CASSPGFYGYTF. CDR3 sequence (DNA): TGTGCCAGCAGCCCAGGTTTCTATGGCTACACCTTC.

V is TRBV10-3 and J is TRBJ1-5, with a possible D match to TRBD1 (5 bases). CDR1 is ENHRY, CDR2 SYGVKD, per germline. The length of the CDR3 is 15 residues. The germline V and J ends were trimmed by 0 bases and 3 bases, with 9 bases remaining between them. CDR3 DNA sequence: TGTGCCATCAGTGAGTCAGACAGCCCCAATCAGCCCCAGCATTTT. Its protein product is CAISESDSPNQPQHF.

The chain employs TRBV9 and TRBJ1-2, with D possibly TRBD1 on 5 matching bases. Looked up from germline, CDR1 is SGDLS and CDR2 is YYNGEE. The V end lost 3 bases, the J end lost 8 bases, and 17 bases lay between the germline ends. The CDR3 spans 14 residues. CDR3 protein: CASSGKIRAGGYTF. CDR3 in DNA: TGTGCCAGCAGCGGAAAAATCAGGGCGGGCGGCTACACCTTC.

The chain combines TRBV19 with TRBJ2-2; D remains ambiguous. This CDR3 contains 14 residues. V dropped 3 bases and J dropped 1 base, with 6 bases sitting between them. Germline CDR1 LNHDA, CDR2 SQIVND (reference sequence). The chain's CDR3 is CASSISQNTGELFF. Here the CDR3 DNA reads TGTGCCAGTAGTATCAGTCAGAACACCGGGGAGCTGTTTTTT. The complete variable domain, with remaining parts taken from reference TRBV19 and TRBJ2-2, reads DGGITQSPKYLFRKEGQNVTLSCEQNLNHDAMYWYRQDPGQGLRLIYYSQIVNDFQKGDIAEGYSVSREKKESFPLTVTSAQKNPTAFYLCASSISQNTGELFFGEGSRLTVL.

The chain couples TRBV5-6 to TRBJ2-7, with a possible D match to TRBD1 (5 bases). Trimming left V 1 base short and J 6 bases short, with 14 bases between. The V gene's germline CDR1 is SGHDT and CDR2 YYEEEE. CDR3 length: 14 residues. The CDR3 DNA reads TGTGCCAGCAGCTTGCAGGGCCCTCCGGGCGAGCAGTACTTC. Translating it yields CASSLQGPPGEQYF.

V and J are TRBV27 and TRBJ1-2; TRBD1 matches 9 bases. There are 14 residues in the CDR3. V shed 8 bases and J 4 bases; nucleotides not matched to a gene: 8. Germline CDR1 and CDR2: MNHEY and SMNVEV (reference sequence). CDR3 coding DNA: TGTGCCAGCGGAAACAGGGGGCGCGTCTATGGCTACACCTTC. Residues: CASGNRGRVYGYTF.

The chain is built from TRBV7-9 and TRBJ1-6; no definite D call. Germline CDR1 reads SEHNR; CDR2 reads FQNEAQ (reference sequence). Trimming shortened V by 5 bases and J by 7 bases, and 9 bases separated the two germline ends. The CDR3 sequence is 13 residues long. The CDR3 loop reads CASSPEVNSPLHF. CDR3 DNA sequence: TGTGCCAGCAGCCCAGAGGTCAATTCACCCCTCCACTTT.

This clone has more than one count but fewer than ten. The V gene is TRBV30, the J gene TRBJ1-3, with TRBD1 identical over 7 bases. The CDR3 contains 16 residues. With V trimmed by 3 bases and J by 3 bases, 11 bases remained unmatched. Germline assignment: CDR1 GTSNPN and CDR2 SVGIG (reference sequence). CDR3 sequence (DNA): TGTGCCTGGAGGCGAACCGGGACAGATCTTGGAAACACCATATATTTT. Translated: CAWRRTGTDLGNTIYF.

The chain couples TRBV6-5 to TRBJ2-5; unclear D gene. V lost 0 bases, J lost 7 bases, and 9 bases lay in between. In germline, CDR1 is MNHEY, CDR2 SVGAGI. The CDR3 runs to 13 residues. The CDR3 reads CASSYSPGATQYF. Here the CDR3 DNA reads TGTGCCAGCAGTTACTCTCCAGGAGCGACCCAGTACTTC.

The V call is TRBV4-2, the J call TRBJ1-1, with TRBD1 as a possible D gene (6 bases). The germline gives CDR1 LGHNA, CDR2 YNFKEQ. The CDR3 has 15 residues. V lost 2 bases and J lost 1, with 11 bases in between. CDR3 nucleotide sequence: TGTGCCAGCAGCCAACCGGGACACCGGAACACTGAAGCTTTCTTT. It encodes CASSQPGHRNTEAFF.

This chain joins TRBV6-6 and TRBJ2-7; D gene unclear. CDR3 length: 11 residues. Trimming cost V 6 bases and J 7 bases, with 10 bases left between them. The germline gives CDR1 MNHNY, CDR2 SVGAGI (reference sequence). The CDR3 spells CASSPRSEQYF. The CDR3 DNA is TGTGCCAGCAGCCCAAGGTCGGAGCAGTACTTC.

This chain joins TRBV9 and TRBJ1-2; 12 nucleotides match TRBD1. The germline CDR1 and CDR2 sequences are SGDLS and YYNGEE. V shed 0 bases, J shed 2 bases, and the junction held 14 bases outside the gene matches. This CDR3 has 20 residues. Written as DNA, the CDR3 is TGTGCCAGCAGCGTAGGCCCCCCCGGGACAGGGGGCAGTGAGAACTATGGCTACACCTTC. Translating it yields CASSVGPPGTGGSENYGYTF.

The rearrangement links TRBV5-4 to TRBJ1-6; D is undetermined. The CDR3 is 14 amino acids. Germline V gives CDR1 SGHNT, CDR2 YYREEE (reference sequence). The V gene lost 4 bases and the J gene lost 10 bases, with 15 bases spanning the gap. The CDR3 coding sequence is TGTGCCAGCAGCCCGGGTGGAAAGGGCTCACCCCTCCACTTT. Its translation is CASSPGGKGSPLHF. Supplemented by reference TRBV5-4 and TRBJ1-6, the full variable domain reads ETGVTQSPTHLIKTRGQQVTLRCSSQSGHNTVSWYQQALGQGPQFIFQYYREEENGRGNFPPRFSGLQFPNYSSELNVNALELDDSALYLCASSPGGKGSPLHFGNGTRLTVT.

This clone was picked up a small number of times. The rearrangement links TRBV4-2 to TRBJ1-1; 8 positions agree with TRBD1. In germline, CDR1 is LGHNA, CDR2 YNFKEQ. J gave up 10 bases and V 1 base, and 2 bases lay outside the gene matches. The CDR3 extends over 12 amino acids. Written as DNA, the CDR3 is TGTGCCAGCAGCCAAGGACAGGGGAGAGCTTTCTTT. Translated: CASSQGQGRAFF.